The present TCR beta chain was sequenced within a study of T cell changes during pregnancy in multiple sclerosis. The trim removed 5 bases at V and 0 bases at J, leaving 12 bases unmatched. Per the germline V gene, CDR1 is SEHNR and CDR2 is FQNEAQ (reference sequence). The CDR3 runs to 17 residues. The repertoire was sequenced with immunoSEQ multiplex PCR; TCRdb's copy has only in-frame clones and lacks some. The sample lists more than 45,000 clones; about 92% were seen once. The sequenced sample was CD8+ T cells from peripheral blood mononuclear cells, obtained in the second trimester of pregnancy. The sequence came from a female donor with multiple sclerosis, enrolled in a pregnancy study. J is TRBJ1-1 and V is TRBV7-9; 7 bases line up with TRBD1. The CDR3 DNA follows: TGTGCCAGCAGCCCACTCCGGGACAGATACCTGAACACTGAAGCTTTCTTT. This gives the protein CASSPLRDRYLNTEAFF. Looking up the rest from reference TRBV7-9 and TRBJ1-1 gives the full variable domain: DTGVSQNPRHKITKRGQNVTFRCDPISEHNRLYWYRQTLGQGPEFLTYFQNEAQLEKSRLLSDRFSAERPKGSFSTLEIQRTEQGDSAMYLCASSPLRDRYLNTEAFFGQGTRLTVV.